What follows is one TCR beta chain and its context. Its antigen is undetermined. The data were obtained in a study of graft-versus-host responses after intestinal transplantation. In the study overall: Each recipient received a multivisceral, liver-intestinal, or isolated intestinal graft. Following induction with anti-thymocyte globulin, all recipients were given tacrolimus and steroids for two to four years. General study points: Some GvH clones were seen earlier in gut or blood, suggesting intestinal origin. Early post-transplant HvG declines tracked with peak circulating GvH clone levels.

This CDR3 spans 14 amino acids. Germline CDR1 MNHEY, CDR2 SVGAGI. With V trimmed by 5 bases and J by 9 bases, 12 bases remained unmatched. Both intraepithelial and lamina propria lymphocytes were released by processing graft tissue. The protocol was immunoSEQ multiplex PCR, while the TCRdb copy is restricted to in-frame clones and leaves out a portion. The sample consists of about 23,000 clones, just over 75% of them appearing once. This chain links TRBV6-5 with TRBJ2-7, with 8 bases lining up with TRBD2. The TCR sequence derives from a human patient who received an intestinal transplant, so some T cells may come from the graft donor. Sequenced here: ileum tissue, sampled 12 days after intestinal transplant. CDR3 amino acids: CASSTTSVTRRQYF. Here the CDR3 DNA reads TGTGCCAGCAGTACGACTAGCGTAACCCGTCGGCAGTACTTC.